A single T cell receptor beta chain is shown here with its context. The target of this receptor is not known. The record has no base qualities; no much larger clone is one base away. The library came from 5' RACE. Instrument used: Illumina HiSeq 2500. The second PCR ran for roughly 7 to 11 cycles and used a J-beta primer mix along with a sample-barcoded 5' primer. A template-switch 5' adaptor carrying 12 random nucleotides introduced a unique molecular identifier onto each TCR beta cDNA molecule. At least 3 million CDR3-containing paired-end reads were obtained from each sample. The Mint cDNA synthesis kit, primed by a TRBC-specific oligonucleotide, was used to synthesize first-strand cDNA from all RNA. All cDNA was treated with uracil-DNA glycosylase and then went through a first 18-cycle PCR with the universal primers M1SS and BC2_uni_R. The paper's processing steps were these. For normalization, 1 million high-quality reads were randomly selected from each sample, with every read carrying a distinct molecular identifier. Reads with shared molecular identifiers were discarded instead of being binned into consensus sequences. CDR3 identification, clonotype clustering and error correction used MiTCR with a Q25 quality threshold and the strictest error-elimination algorithm. A nonparametric unseen species model with Euler transformation was used to estimate a lower bound on total TCR beta diversity. Starting from the raw public reads, TCRdb applied fastp trimming at Q25, assembled clones with MiXCR and retained in-frame beta chains. Rows are unified per CDR3 protein, each entry keeping the most common DNA and genes. TCRdb's processing, not the study's, gives the V and J calls here. The table for this sample lists some 1.4 million distinct CDR3 sequences; 42% of them were counted only once. Of the sample, approximately 7.9% falls within the top ten clones.

CDR1 is given as MDHEN and CDR2 as SYDVKM, both from the germline V gene. V lost 10 bases and J lost 2 bases; the stretch between them is 19 bases long. The CDR3, from cysteine to phenylalanine, totals 15 residues. CDR3 DNA is the only sequence kept; it has 45 bases, read in frame from the first base. The source of the sample is a study of blood T cells in healthy people across ages (dated by TCRdb to between 2015 and 2016). Regarding the study in general: In model experiments, template switching captured about one uniquely barcoded TCR beta cDNA molecule for every two T cells. Age-related changes in TCR beta repertoire diversity were measured in the study by deep sequencing normalized with unique cDNA molecular identifiers. The donors were split into four age groups: young (average about 16 years), middle-aged (39), aged (more than 55) and long-lived (approximately 80). To avoid experimental bias, donors of different ages were distributed randomly across sequencing lanes. For two donors (one aged 18 to 30 and one aged 80 or older), the study analyzed two additional independent replicas of 1 million unique cDNA reads from the same blood draw. What the authors observed across the whole study: Compared with the aged group, the long-lived group had more naive CD4+ T cells, fewer expanded clones and increased TCR diversity, a pattern suggesting age selection. Donor CMV infection status was unknown, potentially confounding age-related changes in expanded clonotypes. Estimates of total diversity based on one million sequenced T cells were regarded as lower bounds and as underestimates. Bulk unsorted PBMC profiling prevented conclusive comparison of naive and antigen-experienced compartments. A strong correlation was found between observed TCR beta diversity and the percentage of naive T cells measured by flow cytometry. Observed TCR beta diversity per million T cells fell roughly linearly with age, and a significant reduction was already apparent by age around 39.

The 40 or so donors, aged roughly 6 to 90 years, were systemically healthy Caucasian individuals from Russia. Each donor gave ten milliliters of peripheral blood, drawn into EDTA-treated Vacutainer tubes. Ficoll-Paque density-gradient centrifugation was used to isolate PBMCs, with at least 7 million obtained per sample. Trizol reagent was used to extract total RNA from the PBMCs, yielding at least 5.5 micrograms per sample. For every donor, an aliquot of PBMCs went through flow cytometry to measure the percentages of naive CD45RAhigh/CD27high T cells. Input material: blood. The chain uses TRBV28 and TRBJ2-3, with no D gene named confidently. This sequence was found in a woman aged 18-30 years in good health. The CDR3 protein sequence reads: CATTTGGRTTDTQYF. Here is the DNA: TGTGCCACTACGACCGGTGGGCGGACCACAGATACGCAGTATTTT.